A selection of T cell receptor beta chains follows, all from one sample in a study of T cell responses to AZD1222 COVID-19 vaccine. Profiled with immunoSEQ multiplex PCR; TCRdb holds only in-frame clones, not every one. In the table there are 50,000 to 75,000 clones, roughly nine tenths of which are singletons. The sample was peripheral blood, taken 28 days after the second AZD1222 dose. These receptors came from an adult who received the AZD1222 COVID-19 vaccine. Each CDR3 is given with its conserved first and last residue. D genes are given only for firm matches. The size field is filled for only some rows; it gives once, few, many or a size class.

j_gene: TRBJ2-2; v_gene: TRBV6-5; d_gene: .; abundance: .; CDR3nt: TGTGCCAGAGTACACCTAGGTGGGACCGGGGAGCTGTTTTTT; CDR3aa: CARVHLGGTGELFF
j_gene: TRBJ1-1; v_gene: TRBV30; d_gene: .; abundance: .; CDR3nt: TGTGCCTGGAGTGTTGGAAGGTTGAACACTGAAGCTTTCTTT; CDR3aa: CAWSVGRLNTEAFF
j_gene: TRBJ2-6; v_gene: TRBV6-5; d_gene: TRBD1; abundance: once; CDR3nt: TGTGCCAGCAGGGACAGGTCCGGGGCCAACGTCCTGACTTTC; CDR3aa: CASRDRSGANVLTF
j_gene: TRBJ2-7; v_gene: TRBV10-3; d_gene: TRBD2; abundance: .; CDR3nt: TGTGCCATCAGTCATCCGACTAGCGGGAGAAACGAGCAGTACTTC; CDR3aa: CAISHPTSGRNEQYF
j_gene: TRBJ1-3; v_gene: TRBV10-3; d_gene: .; abundance: .; CDR3nt: TGTGCCATCAGCTCGGACAGTCTTTGGACCATATATTTT; CDR3aa: CAISSDSLWTIYF
j_gene: TRBJ2-7; v_gene: TRBV9; d_gene: .; abundance: .; CDR3nt: TGTGCCAGCAGCGTAGCTATACAGGGAGTCGAGCAGTACTTC; CDR3aa: CASSVAIQGVEQYF
j_gene: TRBJ1-1; v_gene: TRBV7-2; d_gene: .; abundance: .; CDR3nt: TGTGCCAGCAGCTTCAGGTCCGAGAGGACTGAAGCTTTCTTT; CDR3aa: CASSFRSERTEAFF
j_gene: TRBJ2-2; v_gene: TRBV11-2; d_gene: TRBD2; abundance: .; CDR3nt: TGTGCCAGCACCTTAGGACTAGCGGGAGGGCCGGGTATCGGCGGGGAGCTGTTTTTT; CDR3aa: CASTLGLAGGPGIGGELFF
j_gene: TRBJ2-3; v_gene: TRBV5-1; d_gene: TRBD1; abundance: .; CDR3nt: TGCGCCAGCAGCAGGGACAGGGGTTCTAGCACAGATACGCAGTATTTT; CDR3aa: CASSRDRGSSTDTQYF
j_gene: TRBJ1-6; v_gene: TRBV11-2; d_gene: .; abundance: .; CDR3nt: TGTGCCAGCACCCCAACCCCCCGGGATTCACCCCTCCACTTT; CDR3aa: CASTPTPRDSPLHF
j_gene: TRBJ1-1; v_gene: TRBV5-1; d_gene: .; abundance: .; CDR3nt: TGCGCCAGCAGCTTGGGTCCAGGGGAAGGAGCTTTCTTT; CDR3aa: CASSLGPGEGAFF
j_gene: TRBJ1-1; v_gene: TRBV11-2; d_gene: .; abundance: .; CDR3nt: TGTGCCAGCAGCTTCCTCAGGGGGAACACTGAAGCTTTCTTT; CDR3aa: CASSFLRGNTEAFF
j_gene: TRBJ1-2; v_gene: TRBV7-8; d_gene: TRBD1; abundance: few; CDR3nt: TGTGCCAGCAGCTTGGAGACAGGGTTTGGGGGCTACACCTTC; CDR3aa: CASSLETGFGGYTF
j_gene: TRBJ1-1; v_gene: TRBV19; d_gene: .; abundance: .; CDR3nt: TGTGCCAGTAGTACGGTTTACCCTGAAGCTTTCTTT; CDR3aa: CASSTVYPEAFF
j_gene: TRBJ2-7; v_gene: TRBV6-5; d_gene: TRBD2; abundance: .; CDR3nt: TGTGCCAGCAGTTACCACACTAGCGGGAGTTACGAGCAGTACTTC; CDR3aa: CASSYHTSGSYEQYF
j_gene: TRBJ2-3; v_gene: TRBV18; d_gene: .; abundance: .; CDR3nt: TGTGCCAGCTCACCCGGGCGGGCCGCCGGGTTCGGAGAGACGCAGTATTTT; CDR3aa: CASSPGRAAGFGETQYF
j_gene: TRBJ2-4; v_gene: TRBV19; d_gene: .; abundance: .; CDR3nt: TGTGCCAGTAGTCCCCAGAACGGAAACATTCAGTACTTC; CDR3aa: CASSPQNGNIQYF
j_gene: TRBJ1-5; v_gene: TRBV6-5; d_gene: TRBD1; abundance: .; CDR3nt: TGTGCCAGCAACCCCCTGGGACAGAACTCCGTGCCCCAGCATTTT; CDR3aa: CASNPLGQNSVPQHF
j_gene: TRBJ2-7; v_gene: TRBV19; d_gene: TRBD1; abundance: .; CDR3nt: TGTGCCAGTAGTAGCACAGGGGCCTACGAGCAGTACTTC; CDR3aa: CASSSTGAYEQYF
j_gene: TRBJ1-6; v_gene: TRBV28; d_gene: TRBD1; abundance: .; CDR3nt: TGTGCCAGCAGTTTGGACAGGGGTAAGACACCCCTCCACTTT; CDR3aa: CASSLDRGKTPLHF
j_gene: TRBJ2-1; v_gene: TRBV6-2/TRBV6-3; d_gene: TRBD2; abundance: .; CDR3nt: TGTGCCAGCAGTTACGCTAGCGGGAGGGCCTTTGAGCAGTTCTTC; CDR3aa: CASSYASGRAFEQFF
j_gene: TRBJ1-1; v_gene: TRBV10-1; d_gene: .; abundance: .; CDR3nt: TGCGCCAGCACCCCCGGGACACAGAACACTGAAGCTTTCTTT; CDR3aa: CASTPGTQNTEAFF
j_gene: TRBJ1-2; v_gene: TRBV27; d_gene: TRBD1; abundance: .; CDR3nt: TGTGCCAGCAGTAATGCAGGGGGCGGCTACACCTTC; CDR3aa: CASSNAGGGYTF
j_gene: TRBJ1-3; v_gene: TRBV6-6; d_gene: TRBD1; abundance: .; CDR3nt: TGTGCCAGCAGACCCCCAGGGGGAGGTGGAAACACCATATATTTT; CDR3aa: CASRPPGGGGNTIYF
j_gene: TRBJ2-2; v_gene: TRBV24-1; d_gene: .; abundance: .; CDR3nt: TGTGCCACCAGTGATCCTGACAGATACACCGGGGAGCTGTTTTTT; CDR3aa: CATSDPDRYTGELFF
j_gene: TRBJ1-1; v_gene: TRBV7-9; d_gene: .; abundance: .; CDR3nt: TGTGCCAGCAGCGGAAGCAGGGGCAGGGTGAACACTGAAGCTTTCTTT; CDR3aa: CASSGSRGRVNTEAFF
j_gene: TRBJ2-2; v_gene: TRBV5-4; d_gene: TRBD1; abundance: .; CDR3nt: TGTGCCAGCAGCCCGGGACAGGGGTTGAGGGAGCTGTTTTTT; CDR3aa: CASSPGQGLRELFF
j_gene: TRBJ2-7; v_gene: TRBV9; d_gene: TRBD2; abundance: .; CDR3nt: TGTGCCAGCAGCTTAGCGGGAGCCTACGAGCAGTACTTC; CDR3aa: CASSLAGAYEQYF
j_gene: TRBJ2-2; v_gene: TRBV28; d_gene: .; abundance: .; CDR3nt: TGTGCCAGCGGGCCAGGGGATAACACCGGGGAGCTGTTTTTT; CDR3aa: CASGPGDNTGELFF
j_gene: TRBJ1-5; v_gene: TRBV27; d_gene: TRBD1; abundance: .; CDR3nt: TGTGCCAGCAGACAGGGACAGGGGAATCAGCCCCAGCATTTT; CDR3aa: CASRQGQGNQPQHF
j_gene: TRBJ2-1; v_gene: TRBV5-1; d_gene: TRBD2; abundance: .; CDR3nt: TGCGCCAGCAGGCTGGAGGGACTAGCGGGAGTTAGTGAGCAGTTCTTC; CDR3aa: CASRLEGLAGVSEQFF
j_gene: TRBJ2-1; v_gene: TRBV11-2; d_gene: TRBD2; abundance: .; CDR3nt: TGTGCCAGCAGCCGACTAGCGGGAGGATGGTACAATGAGCAGTTCTTC; CDR3aa: CASSRLAGGWYNEQFF
j_gene: TRBJ2-1; v_gene: TRBV9; d_gene: .; abundance: few; CDR3nt: TGTGCCAGCAGCCCCCTCCGGGAGCCAGGGGAGCAGTTCTTC; CDR3aa: CASSPLREPGEQFF
j_gene: TRBJ2-4; v_gene: TRBV12-5; d_gene: .; abundance: .; CDR3nt: TGTGCTAGTGGTCCCCGGGGCGGGTTAGTGAACATTCAGTACTTC; CDR3aa: CASGPRGGLVNIQYF
j_gene: TRBJ1-4; v_gene: TRBV3-1/TRBV3-2; d_gene: .; abundance: .; CDR3nt: TGTGCCAGCAGCCAAGGGTTGGATGAAAAACTGTTTTTT; CDR3aa: CASSQGLDEKLFF
j_gene: TRBJ1-1; v_gene: TRBV6-2/TRBV6-3; d_gene: TRBD1; abundance: .; CDR3nt: TGTGCCAGCAGTCCACAGGGGTGGAGCACTGAAGCTTTCTTT; CDR3aa: CASSPQGWSTEAFF
j_gene: TRBJ1-5; v_gene: TRBV18; d_gene: .; abundance: .; CDR3nt: TGTGCCAGCTCACGAGAGGGACACACCAATCAGCCCCAGCATTTT; CDR3aa: CASSREGHTNQPQHF
j_gene: TRBJ2-1; v_gene: TRBV21-1; d_gene: .; abundance: .; CDR3nt: TGTGCCAGCAGCAAAATTGGGCAAACGGGGGAGGTTAGCTCCTACAATGAGCAGTTCTTC; CDR3aa: CASSKIGQTGEVSSYNEQFF
j_gene: TRBJ1-4; v_gene: TRBV6-5; d_gene: .; abundance: .; CDR3nt: TGTGCCAGCAGTTACGGCCGGGGTAATGAAAAACTGTTTTTT; CDR3aa: CASSYGRGNEKLFF
j_gene: TRBJ2-3; v_gene: TRBV5-5; d_gene: .; abundance: once; CDR3nt: TGTGCCAGCAGCTTGGATCCCCCGGTCACAGATACGCAGTATTTT; CDR3aa: CASSLDPPVTDTQYF
j_gene: TRBJ2-3; v_gene: TRBV3-1/TRBV3-2; d_gene: .; abundance: .; CDR3nt: TGTGCCAGCAGCCTCTTAACAGATACGCAGTATTTT; CDR3aa: CASSLLTDTQYF
j_gene: TRBJ1-2; v_gene: TRBV7-2; d_gene: .; abundance: .; CDR3nt: TGTGCCAGCAGCTTAAGTCGACGGTCAGCTTTCTATGGCTACACCTTC; CDR3aa: CASSLSRRSAFYGYTF
j_gene: TRBJ1-6; v_gene: TRBV9; d_gene: TRBD1; abundance: .; CDR3nt: TGTGCCAGCAGCGTGGCTACCGGGACAGATCCCTCCTATAATTCACCCCTCCACTTT; CDR3aa: CASSVATGTDPSYNSPLHF
j_gene: TRBJ2-7; v_gene: TRBV6-5; d_gene: TRBD1; abundance: .; CDR3nt: TGTGCCAGCAGTTACCCGACAGGGTACGAGCAGTACTTC; CDR3aa: CASSYPTGYEQYF
j_gene: TRBJ2-2; v_gene: TRBV7-2; d_gene: TRBD2; abundance: .; CDR3nt: TGTGCCAGCAGACTAGCCTTACGGGGGGGCCTTAGGAACACCGGGGAGCTGTTTTTT; CDR3aa: CASRLALRGGLRNTGELFF
j_gene: TRBJ2-2; v_gene: TRBV5-1; d_gene: .; abundance: .; CDR3nt: TGCGCCAGCAGCTTGGGCTCGGTAAACACCGGGGAGCTGTTTTTT; CDR3aa: CASSLGSVNTGELFF
j_gene: TRBJ2-5; v_gene: TRBV30; d_gene: TRBD1; abundance: .; CDR3nt: TGTGCCGAATCAAACTGGGGACAGGGGGAAGAGACCCAGTACTTC; CDR3aa: CAESNWGQGEETQYF
j_gene: TRBJ1-2; v_gene: TRBV4-1; d_gene: .; abundance: .; CDR3nt: TGCGCCAGCAGCCAAGACGATCGGCTAGGCCATGGCTACACCTTC; CDR3aa: CASSQDDRLGHGYTF